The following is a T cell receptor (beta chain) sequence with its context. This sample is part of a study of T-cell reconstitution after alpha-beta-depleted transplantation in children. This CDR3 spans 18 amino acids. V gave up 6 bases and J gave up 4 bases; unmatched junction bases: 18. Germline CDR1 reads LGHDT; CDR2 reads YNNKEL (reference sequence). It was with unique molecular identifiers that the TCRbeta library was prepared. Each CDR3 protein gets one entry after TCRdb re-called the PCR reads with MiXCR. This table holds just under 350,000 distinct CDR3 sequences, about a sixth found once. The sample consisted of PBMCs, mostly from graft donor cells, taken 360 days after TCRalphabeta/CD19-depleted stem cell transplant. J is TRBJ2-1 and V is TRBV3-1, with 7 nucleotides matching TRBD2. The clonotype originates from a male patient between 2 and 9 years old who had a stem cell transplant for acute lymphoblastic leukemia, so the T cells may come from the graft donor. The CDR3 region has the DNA TGTGCCAGCAGTTTGTCTAGGTGGGAGGGCCTTCTATACAATGAGCAGTTCTTC. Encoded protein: CASSLSRWEGLLYNEQFF.